This TCR beta chain is drawn from a study of identical twins. TCRdb called the 5' RACE reads again in MiXCR, with one record for every CDR3 protein. The data contain around 280,000 distinct CDR3 sequences, more than 6.5% of them singletons. CDR1 is MGHRA and CDR2 is YSYEKL in the germline V gene. The V segment lost 2 bases and the J segment 3 bases; nucleotides outside the gene matches: 6. This CDR3 is built from 16 residues. The same sample was also studied in work on yellow fever vaccine responses in identical twins. That investigation notes: Reportedly, twins' vaccine T cell responses looked partly convergent and partly personalized.

Source material: memory (CD45RO+) T cells sorted from blood. The receptor was isolated from a woman aged 18-29 years in good health. The chain employs TRBV4-1 and TRBJ2-3; TRBD1 agrees at 9 bases. The DNA of the CDR3 is TGCGCCAGCAGCCAAACGCGGGACAGGGTTACAGATACGCAGTATTTT. Translation gives CASSQTRDRVTDTQYF.